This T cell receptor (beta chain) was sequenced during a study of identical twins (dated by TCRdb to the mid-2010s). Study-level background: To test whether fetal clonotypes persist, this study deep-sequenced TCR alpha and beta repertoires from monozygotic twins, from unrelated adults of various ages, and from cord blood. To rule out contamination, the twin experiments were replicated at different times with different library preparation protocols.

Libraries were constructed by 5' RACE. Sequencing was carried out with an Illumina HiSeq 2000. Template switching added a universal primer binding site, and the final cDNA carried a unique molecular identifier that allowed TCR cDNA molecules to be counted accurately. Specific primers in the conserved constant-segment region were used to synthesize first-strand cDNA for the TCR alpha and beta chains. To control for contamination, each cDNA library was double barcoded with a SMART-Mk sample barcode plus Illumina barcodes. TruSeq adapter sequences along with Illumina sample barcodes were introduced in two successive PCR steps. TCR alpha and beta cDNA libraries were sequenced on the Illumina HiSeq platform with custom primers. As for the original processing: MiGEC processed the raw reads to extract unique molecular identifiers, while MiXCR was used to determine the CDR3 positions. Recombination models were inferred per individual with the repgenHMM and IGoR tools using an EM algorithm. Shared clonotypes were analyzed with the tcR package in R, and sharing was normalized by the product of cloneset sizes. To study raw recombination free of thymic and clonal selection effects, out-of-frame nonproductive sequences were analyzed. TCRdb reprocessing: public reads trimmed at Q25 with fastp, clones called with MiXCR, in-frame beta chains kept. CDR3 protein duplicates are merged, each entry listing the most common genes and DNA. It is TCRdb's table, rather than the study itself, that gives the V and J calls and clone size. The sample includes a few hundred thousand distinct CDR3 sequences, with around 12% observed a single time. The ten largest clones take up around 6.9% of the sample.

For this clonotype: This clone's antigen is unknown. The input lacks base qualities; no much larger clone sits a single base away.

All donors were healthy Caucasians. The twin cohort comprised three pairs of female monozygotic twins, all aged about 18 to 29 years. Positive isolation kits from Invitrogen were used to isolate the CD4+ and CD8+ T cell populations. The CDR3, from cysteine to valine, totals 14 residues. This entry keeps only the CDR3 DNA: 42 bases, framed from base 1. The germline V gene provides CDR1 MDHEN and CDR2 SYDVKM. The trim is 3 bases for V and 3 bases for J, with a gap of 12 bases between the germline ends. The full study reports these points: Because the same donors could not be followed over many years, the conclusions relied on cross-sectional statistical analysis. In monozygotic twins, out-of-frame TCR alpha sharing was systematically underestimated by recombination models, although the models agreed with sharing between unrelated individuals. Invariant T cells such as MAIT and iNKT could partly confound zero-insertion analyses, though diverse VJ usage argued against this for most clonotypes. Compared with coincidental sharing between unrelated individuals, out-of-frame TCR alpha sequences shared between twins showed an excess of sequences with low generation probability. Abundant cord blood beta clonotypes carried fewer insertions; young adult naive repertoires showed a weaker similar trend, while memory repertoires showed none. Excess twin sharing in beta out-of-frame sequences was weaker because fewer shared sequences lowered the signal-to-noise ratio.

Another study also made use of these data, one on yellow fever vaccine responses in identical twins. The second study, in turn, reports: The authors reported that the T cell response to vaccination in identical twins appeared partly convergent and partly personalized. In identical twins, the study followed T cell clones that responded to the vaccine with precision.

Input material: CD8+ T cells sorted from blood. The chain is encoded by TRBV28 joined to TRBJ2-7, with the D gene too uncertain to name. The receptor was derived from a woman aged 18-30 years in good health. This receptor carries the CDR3 CASSFRGRVYEQYV. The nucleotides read TGTGCCAGCAGTTTCCGTGGTCGAGTCTACGAGCAGTACGTC.